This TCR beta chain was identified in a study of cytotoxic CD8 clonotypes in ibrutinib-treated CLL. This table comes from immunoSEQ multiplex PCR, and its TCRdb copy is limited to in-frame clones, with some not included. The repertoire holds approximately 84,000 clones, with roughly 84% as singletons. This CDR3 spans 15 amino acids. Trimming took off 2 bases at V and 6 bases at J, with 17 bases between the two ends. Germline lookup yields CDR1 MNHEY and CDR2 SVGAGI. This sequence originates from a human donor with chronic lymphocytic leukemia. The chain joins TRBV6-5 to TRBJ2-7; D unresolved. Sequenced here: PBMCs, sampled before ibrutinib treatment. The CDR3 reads CASSYGPTLGGEQYF. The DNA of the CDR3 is TGTGCCAGCAGTTACGGACCCACCCTCGGCGGCGAGCAGTACTTC.